This TCR beta chain was sequenced for a study of blood T cell repertoires in COVID-19 (dated by TCRdb to the early 2020s). For the wider study: Collaborator samples came from the United States, Italy and Spain and covered acute and convalescent phases of COVID-19. The material from the prospective study consisted of cDNA or gDNA derived from T cells, B-cell-depleted T cells, or PBMCs. The dataset comprised deeply sampled blood TCRbeta repertoires from subjects exposed to, actively infected with, or recovered from COVID-19. A freely available public database, intended as a resource for researchers studying the immune response to SARS-CoV-2, is where the repertoires were released. The samples were drawn from two sources: the first 160 participants of the ongoing ImmuneRACE study, and 1,000 to 1,500 subjects contributed by 6 global collaborators. The sample metadata nearly always contained a de-identified subject ID, COVID-19 status, age in years and sex. HLA class I and class II types, where available, came from metadata supplied by the sample provider rather than from assay-based typing.

CDR1 and CDR2, looked up from the germline V gene (reference sequence), are SEHNR and FQNEAQ. Taken from cysteine to phenylalanine, the CDR3 has 15 residues. Kept here is only the CDR3 DNA, which spans 45 bases and is read in frame from base 1. V loses 5 bases at its end and J loses 6 bases; junction bases beyond the gene matches: 9. The immunoSEQ Assay, a bias-controlled multiplex PCR, was used to amplify TCRbeta CDR3 regions from genomic DNA. The study's processing was this. Nucleated cell counts per sample were estimated from amplification of reference gene primers within the assay. To quantify the absolute abundance of each unique TCRbeta CDR3 rearrangement, sequence reads were collapsed and filtered. Productive Simpson clonality was computed per sample as the square root of Simpson's diversity index over productive rearrangements. TCRdb stores this immuneACCESS table with in-frame sequences only. Part of the clones is absent; in the studies checked, under half of the shortfall reflects unresolved V genes, and no reason is known for the rest. That table supplies the V and J calls and clone size; D and trimming were determined from the DNA. This sample is represented by 350,000 to 450,000 clones; around 92% of them were singletons. Jointly, the top ten make up 1.7% of the sample.

As for this clone: It has no known antigen specificity. Base qualities are missing; no much larger clone stands one base away.

In the prospective study, participants were roughly 18 to 95 years old, resided in about 25 geographic areas of the United States, and were enrolled through a virtual design. To assign participants to cohorts, the prospective study relied on clinical history that participants themselves reported in a screening survey and a study questionnaire. Recovered participants in ImmuneRACE Cohort 3 were defined as having two consecutive negative NP/OP PCR tests, clearance from a healthcare professional, or resolution of symptoms. In the prospective study, mobile phlebotomists collected whole blood, serum and a nasopharyngeal or oropharyngeal swab from each participant. Additional blood draws and questionnaires over an approximately 2-month period could optionally be provided by prospective study participants. Prospective study blood samples were shipped either frozen or at room temperature before DNA extraction.

What the work shows at the level of the full study, not this receptor alone: Clinical and demographic metadata were provided uncurated, with the amount varying by source and participant.

Recombination connected TRBV7-9 to TRBJ1-1; 10 of the junction bases match TRBD1. Source material: PBMCs or T cells enriched from blood (not recorded which). The sequence was obtained from a woman aged 30 to 39 who had recovered from COVID-19. The nucleotide sequence is TGTGCCAGCAGCCCCCGGAGGGACAGGGGCTCTGAAGCTTTCTTT. It translates to CASSPRRDRGSEAFF.